These 29 T cell receptor beta chains were all obtained from the same sample, sequenced in a study of T cell responses to AZD1222 COVID-19 vaccine. The assay was immunoSEQ multiplex PCR, and TCRdb's table has in-frame clones only and misses some. The data contain more than 95,000 clones, over 75% of them seen just once; the ten biggest clones take up over 7.5%. Specimen: peripheral blood, collected on day 0 of AZD1222 vaccination. The receptors stem from an adult in good health.

In its sample, this clone was seen a few times. The chain carries TRBV18 and TRBJ1-3, with D hard to call. CDR3 length: 14 residues. V dropped 5 bases and J dropped 4 bases, with 12 bases sitting between them. Germline-derived CDR1 and CDR2 are KGHSH and LQKENI. The chain's CDR3 is CASSNQGSGNTIYF. CDR3 coding DNA: TGTGCCAGCTCAAACCAAGGGTCGGGAAACACCATATATTTT.

The rearrangement links TRBV29-1 to TRBJ2-2, with D maybe TRBD2 (5 bases). With 7 bases removed from V and 3 bases from J, the gap between germline ends came to 9 bases. Germline V gene sequence: CDR1 SQVTM, CDR2 ANQGSEA. The length of the CDR3 is 12 residues. This CDR3 reads CSAGGYTGELFF. The CDR3 DNA reads TGCAGCGCCGGCGGGTACACCGGGGAGCTGTTTTTT.

The chain joins TRBV7-9 to TRBJ1-1, with 7 bases aligning to TRBD1. The CDR3 has 15 amino acids. Germline V gene sequence: CDR1 SEHNR, CDR2 FQNEAQ (reference sequence). V lost 4 bases and J lost 1; bases outside the gene matches: 6. The CDR3 protein is CASSSDGTANTEAFF. CDR3 bases: TGTGCCAGCAGCTCAGACGGGACAGCGAACACTGAAGCTTTCTTT.

This rearrangement joins TRBV7-3 to TRBJ1-6; tentative D call: TRBD1 (6 bases). The CDR3 is 14 residues long. The germline CDR1 and CDR2 sequences are SGHTA and FQGTGA. V shed 4 bases and J shed 7 bases, with 11 bases lying between them. This CDR3 reads CASSSRGMNSPLHF. In DNA form, the CDR3 reads TGTGCCAGCAGCTCCAGGGGCATGAATTCACCCCTCCACTTT. Drawing the rest from reference TRBV7-3 and TRBJ1-6, the complete variable domain is GAGVSQTPSNKVTEKGKYVELRCDPISGHTALYWYRQSLGQGPEFLIYFQGTGAADDSGLPNDRFFAVRPEGSVSTLKIQRTERGDSAVYLCASSSRGMNSPLHFGNGTRLTVT.

This clone occurred once. J is TRBJ2-1 and V is TRBV7-6; TRBD2 aligns across 10 bases. With 5 bases clipped from V and 2 bases from J, the junction kept 3 bases outside the gene matches. The germline CDR1 and CDR2 sequences are SGHVS and FNYEAQ. The CDR3 is 15 amino acids. The CDR3 nucleotides read TGTGCCAGCAGCCTACTAGCGGGGACCTACAATGAGCAGTTCTTC. Protein product: CASSLLAGTYNEQFF.

The chain uses TRBV6-1 and TRBJ1-5; D remains ambiguous. The germline gives CDR1 MNHNS, CDR2 SASEGT. CDR3 size: 18 residues. V was shortened by 1 base and J by 0 bases, with 16 bases between the two germline ends. The CDR3 is CASSEGKMTPDSNQPQHF. The CDR3 nucleotides read TGTGCCAGCAGTGAAGGTAAAATGACGCCCGATAGCAATCAGCCCCAGCATTTT.

This chain joins TRBV28 and TRBJ2-1, with D perhaps assigned TRBD1 or TRBD2 (5 bases each). Germline CDR1 reads MDHEN; CDR2 reads SYDVKM. The ends were cut back, 4 bases at V and 1 base at J, with 11 bases in the middle. The CDR3 loop spans 15 amino acids. CDR3: CASSSRGLSYNEQFF. CDR3 in DNA: TGTGCCAGCAGTTCGAGGGGCCTATCCTACAATGAGCAGTTCTTC.

The genes are TRBV19 and TRBJ1-6; D call uncertain. With 5 bases removed from V and 7 bases from J, the gap between germline ends came to 21 bases. Germline V CDR1 and CDR2: LNHDA, SQIVND (reference sequence). The CDR3 runs to 17 residues. The CDR3 region is CASSSTHPDDGNSPLHF. CDR3 nucleotides: TGTGCCAGTAGTTCGACCCACCCGGACGACGGGAATTCACCCCTCCACTTT.

J is TRBJ1-1 and V is TRBV18; possible D gene TRBD1, 6 bases. CDR1 is KGHSH, CDR2 LQKENI, per germline. This CDR3 is built from 14 residues. V lost 4 bases to trimming and J lost 4 bases, with 13 bases between them. The DNA of the CDR3 is TGTGCCAGCTCACAAATTACAGGGACCACTGAAGCTTTCTTT. This encodes CASSQITGTTEAFF.

DNA of the CDR3: TGTGCCAGCAGTTTTAATGGGGGGGCTGCGCAGACCCAGTACTTC. Translating it yields CASSFNGGAAQTQYF. The rearrangement links TRBV28 to TRBJ2-5, with D maybe TRBD2 (7 bases). Trimming pared 3 bases from V and 6 bases from J, leaving 17 bases between. The CDR3 is 15 residues long. Per the germline V gene, CDR1 is MDHEN and CDR2 is SYDVKM.

J is TRBJ1-1 and V is TRBV28; D is perhaps TRBD1 (5 bases). This CDR3 comprises 13 residues. In germline, CDR1 is MDHEN, CDR2 SYDVKM. Trimming cost V 6 bases and J 4 bases, with 12 bases left between them. DNA for the CDR3: TGTGCCAGCAGCCTCGGGGCACGCACTGAAGCTTTCTTT. This encodes CASSLGARTEAFF.

The gene calls are TRBV7-9 and TRBJ1-2, with TRBD1 matching over 9 bases. After removal of 5 bases from V and 6 bases from J, the junction contained 7 bases not matched to a gene. From germline, CDR1 is SEHNR and CDR2 FQNEAQ (reference sequence). This CDR3 has 14 amino acids. The CDR3 here is CASSPGTGTNGYTF. CDR3 DNA sequence: TGTGCCAGCAGCCCCGGGACAGGGACGAATGGCTACACCTTC.

The J gene is TRBJ2-1, the V gene TRBV28; 10 nucleotides line up with TRBD1. The CDR3 loop spans 12 amino acids. With V trimmed by 6 bases and J by 10 bases, 3 bases remained unmatched. Germline V gives CDR1 MDHEN, CDR2 SYDVKM. The CDR3, as DNA: TGTGCCAGCAGATCGGGACAGGGGGAGCAGTTCTTC. Protein sequence: CASRSGQGEQFF.

The chain uses TRBV5-5 and TRBJ1-1, with D unclear. Looked up from germline, CDR1 is SGHKS and CDR2 is YYEKEE (reference sequence). The CDR3 spans 14 residues. Trimming pared 1 base from V and 0 bases from J, leaving 7 bases between. CDR3 amino acids: CASSLLQMNTEAFF. DNA for the CDR3: TGTGCCAGCAGCTTGTTACAGATGAACACTGAAGCTTTCTTT.

The chain combines TRBV29-1 with TRBJ1-3; TRBD1 might be the D (6 bases). This CDR3 spans 14 amino acids. V lost 6 bases to trimming and J lost 1 base, with 13 bases between them. Germline V CDR1 and CDR2: SQVTM, ANQGSEA. CDR3: CSVNIGGSGNTIYF. CDR3 in DNA: TGCAGCGTCAACATAGGGGGTTCTGGAAACACCATATATTTT. Based on the CDR3 plus reference TRBV29-1 and TRBJ1-3, the full variable domain is SAVISQKPSRDICQRGTSLTIQCQVDSQVTMMFWYRQQPGQSLTLIATANQGSEATYESGFVIDKFPISRPNLTFSTLTVSNMSPEDSSIYLCSVNIGGSGNTIYFGEGSWLTVV.

The V and J genes are TRBV18 and TRBJ2-1; 9 bases align to TRBD1. The CDR3 spans 16 residues. Germline CDR1 KGHSH, CDR2 LQKENI. Unmatched junction bases numbered 3, after V lost 2 bases and J lost 1 base. The CDR3, as DNA: TGTGCCAGCTCACCAAAACAGGGGGCGTCCTACAATGAGCAGTTCTTC. This translates into CASSPKQGASYNEQFF.

The rearrangement uses TRBV28 and TRBJ1-1, with D unresolved. V was pared by 5 bases and J by 2 bases, with 9 bases between. The CDR3 contains 13 residues. CDR1 is MDHEN and CDR2 is SYDVKM in the germline V gene. Here the CDR3 reads CASSIQTNTEAFF. CDR3 in DNA: TGTGCCAGCAGTATACAGACAAACACTGAAGCTTTCTTT.

This chain uses TRBV5-6 with TRBJ1-4; no definite D call. The CDR3 is made up of 17 amino acids. V lost 1 base and J lost 4, with 17 bases in between. Germline loops: CDR1 SGHDT, CDR2 YYEEEE. CDR3 in amino acids: CASSLSGRTTNNEKLFF. In DNA form, the CDR3 reads TGTGCCAGCAGCTTGTCTGGACGGACCACCAATAATGAAAAACTGTTTTTT.

The rearrangement links TRBV5-1 to TRBJ1-3, with TRBD1 matching 7 bases. This CDR3 contains 14 residues. The germline V gene has CDR1 SGHRS and CDR2 YFSETQ. Losses at the gene ends were 5 bases for V and 2 bases for J; bases not matched to a gene: 4. CDR3 in amino acids: CASRLQGTGNTIYF. CDR3 DNA sequence: TGCGCCAGCAGACTACAGGGGACTGGAAACACCATATATTTT. Complete variable domain (other parts from reference TRBV5-1 and TRBJ1-3): KAGVTQTPRYLIKTRGQQVTLSCSPISGHRSVSWYQQTPGQGLQFLFEYFSETQRNKGNFPGRFSGRQFSNSRSEMNVSTLELGDSALYLCASRLQGTGNTIYFGEGSWLTVV.

The sample holds one count of this clone. The chain recombines TRBV28 with TRBJ1-5; weak D call: TRBD1 (5 bases). Per the germline V gene, CDR1 is MDHEN and CDR2 is SYDVKM. Between the trimmed V and J ends, which lost 6 bases and 7 bases, there was a span of 10 bases. CDR3 length equals 12 residues. The chain's CDR3 is CASRWGGQPQHF. The CDR3, as DNA: TGTGCCAGCAGGTGGGGGGGACAGCCCCAGCATTTT.

The rearrangement links TRBV29-1 to TRBJ1-2, with 8 bases matching TRBD1. The V gene's germline CDR1 is SQVTM and CDR2 ANQGSEA. J was trimmed by 3 bases and V by 6 bases; bases with no gene match: 9. The CDR3 extends over 14 amino acids. CDR3: CSVVDREKDYGYTF. In DNA, the CDR3 is TGCAGCGTGGTGGACAGGGAGAAGGACTATGGCTACACCTTC.

The chain is built from TRBV4-3 and TRBJ1-2; no definite D call. The CDR3 extends over 16 amino acids. Trimming left V 1 base short and J 0 bases short, with 12 bases between. Per germline, CDR1 LGHNA and CDR2 YSLEER. The CDR3, as DNA: TGCGCCAGCAGCCAAGGGGCGTGGCAGTCTAACTATGGCTACACCTTC. This codes for CASSQGAWQSNYGYTF.

This chain uses TRBV10-1 with TRBJ2-1, with 7 bases that match TRBD2. With 11 bases clipped from V and 5 bases from J, the junction kept 6 bases outside the gene matches. CDR1 and CDR2 from the germline V gene are WNHNN and SYGVQD (reference sequence). This CDR3 comprises 12 residues. The chain's CDR3 is CAGREADNEQFF. Written as DNA, the CDR3 is TGCGCCGGACGGGAGGCCGACAATGAGCAGTTCTTC.

V usage is TRBV6-5 and J usage is TRBJ1-2, with D possibly matching TRBD1 (6 bases). CDR3 length equals 14 residues. The V gene's germline CDR1 is MNHEY and CDR2 SVGAGI. The V end was cut by 7 bases, the J end by 6 bases, with 18 bases between. CDR3 DNA: TGTGCCAGCAACAGGGTCATCAGGGAGGATGGCTACACCTTC. It is translated as CASNRVIREDGYTF.

The chain combines TRBV28 with TRBJ2-7, with 11 bases identical to TRBD2. Germline CDR1 and CDR2: MDHEN and SYDVKM. V trimming: 6 bases; J trimming: 5 bases; junction bases outside the gene matches: 6. This CDR3 has 14 amino acids. The CDR3 DNA is TGTGCCAGCAGAGTAGCGGGAGGGCCCCACGAGCAGTACTTC. As protein: CASRVAGGPHEQYF.

CDR3 sequence reads: CASSAAGTDLRGYTF. The CDR3 nucleotides read TGTGCCAGCAGCGCTGCCGGGACAGATCTTCGTGGCTACACCTTC. The rearrangement uses TRBV9 and TRBJ1-2; 7 bases match TRBD1. V was clipped by 3 bases and J by 7 bases; unmatched bases: 12. Germline V gene data show CDR1 as SGDLS and CDR2 as YYNGEE. The CDR3 covers 15 residues.

This chain connects TRBV4-3 to TRBJ2-7; 13 bases align to TRBD2. The trim removed 4 bases at V and 4 bases at J, leaving 4 bases unmatched. Germline-derived CDR1 and CDR2 are LGHNA and YSLEER. CDR3 length equals 15 residues. The CDR3 spells CASSRGTSGVYEQYF. The CDR3 DNA reads TGCGCCAGCAGCCGCGGGACTAGCGGGGTATACGAGCAGTACTTC.

The CDR3 DNA reads TGCGCCAGCAGCCCGGGACTAGCGGGAGGAGGAACCGGGGAGCTGTTTTTT. The encoded protein is CASSPGLAGGGTGELFF. The rearrangement links TRBV4-3 to TRBJ2-2, with 15 positions matching TRBD2. Trimming removed 4 bases from V and 5 bases from J; junction bases left unmatched: 5. The CDR3 runs 17 residues. From germline, CDR1 is LGHNA and CDR2 YSLEER.

This clone has only a few counts. This rearrangement joins TRBV30 to TRBJ1-6, with TRBD1 matching 7 bases. V was clipped by 8 bases and J by 6 bases; unmatched bases: 7. The CDR3 spans 13 residues. Looked up from germline, CDR1 is GTSNPN and CDR2 is SVGIG (reference sequence). In DNA form, the CDR3 reads TGTGCCCTAAACCGGGACAGTAATTCACCCCTCCACTTT. It codes for CALNRDSNSPLHF.